This T cell receptor beta chain was documented in a study of cytomegalovirus exposure and HLA in healthy donors. Study outcomes and limitations: Reportedly, cytomegalovirus status was diagnosed with high sensitivity and specificity.

This table comes from immunoSEQ multiplex PCR, and its TCRdb copy is limited to in-frame clones, with some not included. Of approximately 160,000 clones in the sample, around nine tenths were seen once. This CDR3 spans 15 amino acids. From germline, CDR1 is MNHEY and CDR2 SMNVEV (reference sequence). Trimming stripped 3 bases from V and 0 bases from J, with 9 bases between. As to this clone: No antigen is known for it.

The source material was PBMCs. The gene calls are TRBV27 and TRBJ1-3; weak D call: TRBD1 (5 bases). The clonotype was recovered from a man younger than 30 in good health and CMV-seropositive. The CDR3 DNA is TGTGCCAGCAGTTTGACAGCGAACTCTGGAAACACCATATATTTT. Residues: CASSLTANSGNTIYF.